Listed below are T cell receptor beta chains from one sample, sequenced in a study of prognosis after radiotherapy for stage I lung cancer. TCRdb analysed the multiplex PCR reads with MiXCR anew, one entry per CDR3 protein. The sample has 30,000 to 40,000 distinct CDR3 sequences; 24% are singletons. The starting material was PBMCs, obtained before or after stereotactic body radiation therapy (not recorded which). The receptors originated from a donor at least 50 years old with non-small cell lung cancer. Each CDR3 is given without its conserved first and last residue. Size is omitted from some rows. Given values are once, few, many or a class for expanded clones.

j_call clone_size v_call cdr3_aa
TRBJ1-5 many TRBV5-6 ASSLTDGPQH
TRBJ2-7 many TRBV18 ASSPGQVTYEQY
TRBJ1-4 few TRBV6-5 ASSFRQNEKLF
TRBJ2-3 many TRBV7-2 ASSSNRGDTQY
TRBJ2-3 many TRBV20-1 SATGLAGVSTDTQY
TRBJ2-6 . TRBV7-3 ASSSTGLAGANVLT
TRBJ2-5 few TRBV7-3 ASSLTMFETQY
TRBJ2-3 . TRBV9 ASSVATGLAGAQGDTQY
TRBJ2-1 many TRBV29-1 SARDRGSYNEQF
TRBJ2-7 many TRBV19 ASSTGQASHEQY
TRBJ1-4 . TRBV5-4 ASSRQCSNEKLF
TRBJ1-2 many TRBV2 ASSENGFLRDGYT
TRBJ1-3 many TRBV19 ASRPVSGNTIY
TRBJ2-3 . TRBV5-6 ASSKTDTQY
TRBJ2-1 many TRBV7-9 ITAGIMGDEQF
TRBJ1-2 . TRBV20-1 SASRRWDSGYT
TRBJ1-6 many TRBV28 ASSSNGQGNNSPLH
TRBJ1-1 many TRBV5-6 ASSAGGGRTEAF
TRBJ2-7 many TRBV5-1 ASSLGGSPGLYEQY
TRBJ2-2 many TRBV7-9 ASSLRGRNTGELF
TRBJ2-3 . TRBV20-1 SANRLAGGADTQY
TRBJ2-3 many TRBV6-5 ASSYSSGSTDTQY
TRBJ2-3 many TRBV20-1 SAREPPLYPTQY